Detailed here is one T cell receptor beta chain. As yet, its antigen is unknown. Germline V CDR1 and CDR2: SGHDT, YYEEEE. The CDR3 has 14 residues. The data are from a study of cytomegalovirus exposure and HLA in healthy donors. Study conclusions and caveats: There were some public TCRs occurring in many donors, but most TCR sequences were rare. In a later analysis, parvovirus B19, influenza, CMV and Epstein-Barr virus appeared linked to several top co-occurrence clusters.

It was with 60 Vbeta and 13 Jbeta primers that the PCR ran. Clones were sequenced by immunoSEQ multiplex PCR, and TCRdb holds only the in-frame ones, with some missing. The data hold about 120,000 clones, with approximately 84% observed a single time. The sequence derives from a man between 18 and 29 years old in good health and CMV-seropositive. The genes are TRBV5-6 and TRBJ2-5, with a possible D match to TRBD1 (5 bases). The end of the DNA aligns better with TRBJ2-7, so the J call may be wrong. Sequencing was carried out using PBMCs. The CDR3 sequence: CASSFDDRTYEQYF. For the CDR3, the DNA is TGTGCCAGCAGCTTCGATGACAGAACCTACGAGCAGTACTTC.